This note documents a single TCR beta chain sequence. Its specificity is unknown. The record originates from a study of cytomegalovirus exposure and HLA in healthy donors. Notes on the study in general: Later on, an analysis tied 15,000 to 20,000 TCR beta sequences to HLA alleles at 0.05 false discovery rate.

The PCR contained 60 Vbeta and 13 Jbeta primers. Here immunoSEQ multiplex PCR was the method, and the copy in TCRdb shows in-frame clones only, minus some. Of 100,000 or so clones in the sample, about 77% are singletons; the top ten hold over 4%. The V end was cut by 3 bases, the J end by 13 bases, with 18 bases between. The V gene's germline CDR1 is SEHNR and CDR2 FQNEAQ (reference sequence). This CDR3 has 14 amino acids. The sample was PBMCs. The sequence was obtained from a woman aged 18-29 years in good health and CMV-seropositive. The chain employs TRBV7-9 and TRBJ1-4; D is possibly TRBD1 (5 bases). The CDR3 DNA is TGTGCCAGCAGCTTTGTTGGGGCAGGGTTTACACTGTTTTTT. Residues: CASSFVGAGFTLFF.